This TCR beta chain was documented in a study of T-cell reconstitution after alpha-beta-depleted transplantation in children (dated by TCRdb to the mid-2010s). About the investigation overall: T-cell immune reconstitution after TCRalphabeta/CD19-depleted allogeneic hematopoietic cell transplantation in children was quantitatively tracked in the study by means of TCR repertoire profiling.

This clonotype has a handful of counts. Its antigen remains undetermined. Base qualities are not provided; no much larger clone lies one nucleotide away. CDR1 and CDR2 are drawn from the germline V gene: SGHRS, YFSETQ. Here V drops 6 bases and J drops 4 bases, and the junction holds 7 bases not matched to any gene. The CDR3 measures 14 amino acids from cysteine to phenylalanine. The sequence is cut down to CDR3 DNA, 42 bases in frame from base 1. Preparation of the library involved PCR. These reads were obtained on an Illumina HiSeq 2500. TCR library preparation used molecular barcoding, with unique molecular identifiers applied to normalize quantification of the TCRbeta repertoire. TCRdb trimmed public reads at Q25 via fastp, called clones via MiXCR and kept in-frame beta chains. CDR3 protein sequences are deduplicated, and each keeps its most common genes and DNA. The sample records 70,000 to 95,000 distinct CDR3 sequences, about 12% of which are singletons. Together, the top ten hold roughly 13% of the sample.

Sequenced material: PBMCs from the stem cell graft donor, taken from the stem cell graft. This sequence originates from a human donor who donated a stem cell graft to a child with inherited bone marrow failure. Recombination joined TRBV5-1 with TRBJ1-2, with 9 bases matching TRBD1. Here is the DNA: TGCGCCAGCACCCCAGGACAGGGGAGCTATGGCTACACCTTC. It translates to CASTPGQGSYGYTF.